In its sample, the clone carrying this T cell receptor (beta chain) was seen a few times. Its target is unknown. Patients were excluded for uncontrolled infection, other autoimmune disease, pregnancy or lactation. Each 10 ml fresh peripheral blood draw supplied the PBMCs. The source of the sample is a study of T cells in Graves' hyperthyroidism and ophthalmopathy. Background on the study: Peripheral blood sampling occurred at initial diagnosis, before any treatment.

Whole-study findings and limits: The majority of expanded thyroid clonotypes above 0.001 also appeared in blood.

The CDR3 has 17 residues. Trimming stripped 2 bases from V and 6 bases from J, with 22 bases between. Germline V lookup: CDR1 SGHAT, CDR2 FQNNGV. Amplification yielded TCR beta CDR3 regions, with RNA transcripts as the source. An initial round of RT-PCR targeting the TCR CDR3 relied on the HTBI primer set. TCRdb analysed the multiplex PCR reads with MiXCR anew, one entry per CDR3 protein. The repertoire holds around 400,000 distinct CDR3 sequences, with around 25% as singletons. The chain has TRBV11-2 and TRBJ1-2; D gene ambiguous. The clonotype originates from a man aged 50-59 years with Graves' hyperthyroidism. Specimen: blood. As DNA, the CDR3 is TGTGCCAGCAGCTTAAATTTAATTTCGGAATCGGGGAATGGCTACACCTTC. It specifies CASSLNLISESGNGYTF.